This TCR beta chain was recovered during a study of cytomegalovirus exposure and HLA in healthy donors. Note on this clone: The antigen is unknown.

Germline V gene lookup returns CDR1 SEHNR and CDR2 FQNEAQ (reference sequence). V was shortened by 5 bases and J by 0 bases, with 5 bases between the two germline ends. The CDR3 has 14 amino acids. Findings and caveats of the study: The majority of CMV-associated TCR beta chains were reported as apparently HLA-restricted in a later analysis. Certain indistinguishable V segments, among them TRBV6-2 and TRBV6-3, were excluded.

60 Vbeta and 13 Jbeta primers were used in PCR. Clones were read by immunoSEQ multiplex PCR, and TCRdb kept only the in-frame ones, dropping some. The sample lists some 120,000 clones, 65% to 90% occurring once. Sequencing was performed on PBMCs. The chain is built from TRBV7-9 and TRBJ1-6; D remains unclear. The source of this sequence is a woman between 40 and 55 years old in good health and CMV-seronegative. Here the CDR3 DNA reads TGTGCCAGCAGCCTTAGCTCCTATAATTCACCCCTCCACTTT. It translates to CASSLSSYNSPLHF. Filled out from reference TRBV7-9 and TRBJ1-6, the complete variable domain reads DTGVSQNPRHKITKRGQNVTFRCDPISEHNRLYWYRQTLGQGPEFLTYFQNEAQLEKSRLLSDRFSAERPKGSFSTLEIQRTEQGDSAMYLCASSLSSYNSPLHFGNGTRLTVT.